This T cell receptor (beta chain) was identified in a study of shared clonotypes between healthy human individuals. There are 13 residues in the CDR3. Germline loops: CDR1 MGHDK, CDR2 SYGVNS. V gave up 8 bases and J gave up 0 bases, with 9 bases separating them. As processed by the authors: For the immunoSEQ data, sequences were junction-only without quality scores, so filtering differed. TCRdb's copy holds only in-frame clones and misses some; the assay was immunoSEQ multiplex PCR. That table is the source of V, J and clone size, and D and trimming were worked out from the DNA. The sample lists roughly 1,100,000 clones, 65% to 80% occurring once.

The source material was memory CD4+ T cells sorted from blood. Indicated subset: CD45RA-negative fraction. The chain couples TRBV25-1 to TRBJ2-3; D is uncertain. This receptor was identified in a man between 18 and 29 years old in good health. The CDR3 sequence: CASEYRSTDTQYF. The DNA for the CDR3 is TGTGCCAGCGAATACCGTAGCACAGATACGCAGTATTTT.